The rows below give T cell receptor beta chains drawn from one sample of a study of blood T cell repertoires in COVID-19. The protocol was immunoSEQ multiplex PCR, while the TCRdb copy is restricted to in-frame clones and leaves out a portion. The table lists approximately 170,000 clones, around 84% of them singletons. The sample comprised peripheral blood. These receptors were collected from a woman aged 80 or over with acute or convalescent COVID-19. Each CDR3 is given with its conserved first and last residue. D genes are given only for firm matches. Not every row has a clone size; where given, it reads once, few, many or a size class.

clone_size	j_call	v_call	d_call	cdr3_aa	cdr3_nt
.	TRBJ1-3	TRBV9	.	CASSVVAAGQGNTIYF	TGTGCCAGCAGCGTAGTAGCGGCAGGGCAAGGAAACACCATATATTTT
.	TRBJ1-1	TRBV28	.	CASNKQGGLAEAFF	TGTGCCAGCAATAAACAGGGAGGACTAGCTGAAGCTTTCTTT
.	TRBJ2-3	TRBV29-1	TRBD1	CSVGQGARVDTQYF	TGCAGCGTTGGTCAGGGGGCTCGGGTGGATACGCAGTATTTT
.	TRBJ2-7	TRBV11-3	TRBD1	CASSKGQAKSDEQYF	TGTGCCAGCAGCAAGGGACAGGCTAAGAGCGACGAGCAGTACTTC
.	TRBJ1-2	TRBV5-8	.	CASSQIQGFLRYTF	TGTGCCAGCAGCCAAATACAGGGTTTCCTGAGGTACACCTTC
once	TRBJ2-7	TRBV29-1	.	CSVVGGDRFGEQYF	TGCAGCGTTGTTGGGGGGGACAGGTTCGGCGAGCAGTACTTC
.	TRBJ1-4	TRBV7-9	.	CASSLAAGPNEKLFF	TGTGCCAGCAGCTTAGCCGCGGGGCCGAATGAAAAACTGTTTTTT
.	TRBJ1-1	TRBV5-1	.	CASSLAGMNTEAFF	TGCGCCAGCAGCTTGGCAGGGATGAACACTGAAGCTTTCTTT
once	TRBJ2-4	TRBV19	.	CASSITGDSNIQYF	TGTGCCAGTAGTATAACAGGGGACTCAAACATTCAGTACTTC
few	TRBJ1-1	TRBV6-5	.	CASSYSTRVNTEAFF	TGTGCCAGCAGTTACTCGACTCGCGTGAACACTGAAGCTTTCTTT
once	TRBJ1-3	TRBV19	.	CASRHIGGAGNTIYF	TGTGCCAGTAGACACATCGGAGGAGCTGGAAACACCATATATTTT
.	TRBJ1-2	TRBV6-5	.	CATRQANYGYTF	TGTGCCACGCGACAGGCAAACTATGGCTACACCTTC
.	TRBJ2-1	TRBV9	TRBD2	CASSVASGAYSYNEQFF	TGTGCCAGCAGCGTAGCTAGCGGGGCGTACTCCTACAATGAGCAGTTCTTC
.	TRBJ2-1	TRBV4-1	TRBD2	CASSRIGTSGTYNEQFF	TGCGCCAGCAGCCGCATCGGGACTAGCGGGACGTACAATGAGCAGTTCTTC
.	TRBJ2-1	TRBV2	.	CASSPLGGLALYNEQFF	TGTGCCAGCAGTCCCCTAGGAGGGCTAGCGCTTTACAATGAGCAGTTCTTC
.	TRBJ2-3	TRBV9	.	CASSVDGGRDTQYF	TGTGCCAGCAGCGTAGATGGGGGGAGGGATACGCAGTATTTT